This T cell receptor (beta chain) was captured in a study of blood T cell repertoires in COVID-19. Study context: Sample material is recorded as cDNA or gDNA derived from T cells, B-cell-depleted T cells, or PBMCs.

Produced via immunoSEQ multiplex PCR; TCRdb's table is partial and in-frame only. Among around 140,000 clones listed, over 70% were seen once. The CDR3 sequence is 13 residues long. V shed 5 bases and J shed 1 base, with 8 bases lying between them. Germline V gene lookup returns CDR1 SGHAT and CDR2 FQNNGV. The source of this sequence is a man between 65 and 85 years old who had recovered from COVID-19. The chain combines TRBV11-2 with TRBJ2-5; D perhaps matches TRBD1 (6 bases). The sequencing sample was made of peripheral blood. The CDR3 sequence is CASSMTGQETQYF. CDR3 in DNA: TGTGCCAGCAGCATGACAGGCCAAGAGACCCAGTACTTC.